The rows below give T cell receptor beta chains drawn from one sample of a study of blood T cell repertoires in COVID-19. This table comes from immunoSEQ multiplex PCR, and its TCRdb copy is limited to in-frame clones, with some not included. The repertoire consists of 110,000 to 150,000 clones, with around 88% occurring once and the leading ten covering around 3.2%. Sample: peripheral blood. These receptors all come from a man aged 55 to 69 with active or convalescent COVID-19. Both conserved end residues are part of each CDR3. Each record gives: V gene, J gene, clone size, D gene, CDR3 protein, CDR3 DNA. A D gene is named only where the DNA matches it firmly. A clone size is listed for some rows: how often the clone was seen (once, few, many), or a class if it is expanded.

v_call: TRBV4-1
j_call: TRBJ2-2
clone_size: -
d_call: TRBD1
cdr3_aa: CASSQGDRGTGELFF
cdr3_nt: TGCGCCAGCAGCCAAGGGGACAGGGGAACCGGGGAGCTGTTTTTT

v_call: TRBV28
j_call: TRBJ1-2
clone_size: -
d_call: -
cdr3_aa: CASLREGYTF
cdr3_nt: TGTGCCAGCCTGAGGGAAGGCTACACCTTC

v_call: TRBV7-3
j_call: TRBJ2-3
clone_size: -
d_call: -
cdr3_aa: CASGVQRADTQYF
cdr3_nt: TGTGCCTCCGGGGTACAAAGGGCAGATACGCAGTATTTT

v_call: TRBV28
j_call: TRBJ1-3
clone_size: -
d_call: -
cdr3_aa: CASSLGAGKADGNTIYF
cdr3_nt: TGTGCCAGCAGTTTAGGGGCTGGGAAGGCGGATGGAAACACCATATATTTT

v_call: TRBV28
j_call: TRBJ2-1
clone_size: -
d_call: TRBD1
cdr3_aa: CASRGTGGDEQFF
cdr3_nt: TGTGCCAGCAGAGGGACAGGGGGCGATGAGCAGTTCTTC

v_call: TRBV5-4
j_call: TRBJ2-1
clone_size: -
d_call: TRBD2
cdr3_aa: CASSLGLAGGSEQFF
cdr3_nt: TGTGCCAGCAGCTTGGGACTAGCGGGGGGTTCTGAGCAGTTCTTC

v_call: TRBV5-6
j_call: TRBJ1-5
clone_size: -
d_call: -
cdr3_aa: CASSLGQILSQPQHF
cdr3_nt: TGTGCCAGCAGCTTGGGACAGATTCTTAGTCAGCCCCAGCATTTT

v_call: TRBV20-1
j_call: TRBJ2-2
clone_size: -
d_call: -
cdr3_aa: CSASTGPGNTGELFF
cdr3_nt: TGCAGTGCTAGTACAGGGCCAGGGAACACCGGGGAGCTGTTTTTT

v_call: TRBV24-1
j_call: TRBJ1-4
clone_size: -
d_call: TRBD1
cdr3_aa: CATSGTPGQGESNEKLFF
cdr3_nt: TGTGCCACCAGCGGTACCCCGGGACAGGGTGAAAGTAATGAAAAACTGTTTTTT

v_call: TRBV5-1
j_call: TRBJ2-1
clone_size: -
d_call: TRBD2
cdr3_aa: CASSPIAGAYNEQFF
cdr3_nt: TGCGCCAGCAGCCCGATAGCGGGGGCCTACAATGAGCAGTTCTTC

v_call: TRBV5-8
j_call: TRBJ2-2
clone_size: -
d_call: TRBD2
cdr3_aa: CASSLRSGGFSGELFF
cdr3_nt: TGTGCCAGCAGCTTGCGGAGCGGGGGGTTCTCCGGGGAGCTGTTTTTT

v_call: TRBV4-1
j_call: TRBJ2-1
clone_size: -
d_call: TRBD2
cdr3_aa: CASSYRTSGGYNEQFF
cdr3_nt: TGCGCCAGCAGCTATAGGACTAGCGGGGGGTACAATGAGCAGTTCTTC

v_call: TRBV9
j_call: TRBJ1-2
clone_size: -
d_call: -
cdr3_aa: CASSSPGIRDYGYTF
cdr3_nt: TGTGCCAGCAGCTCACCGGGGATTAGGGACTATGGCTACACCTTC

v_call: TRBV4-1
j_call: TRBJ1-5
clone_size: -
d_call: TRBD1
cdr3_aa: CASSHPKGQGAGQPQHF
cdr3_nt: TGCGCCAGCAGCCACCCCAAGGGACAGGGGGCAGGACAGCCCCAGCATTTT

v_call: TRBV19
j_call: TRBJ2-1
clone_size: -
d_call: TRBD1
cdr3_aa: CASTLTGESYNEQFF
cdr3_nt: TGTGCCAGTACCTTGACAGGGGAGTCCTACAATGAGCAGTTCTTC

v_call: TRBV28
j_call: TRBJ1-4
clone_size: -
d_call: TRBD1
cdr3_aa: CASYTGGSNEKLFF
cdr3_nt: TGTGCCAGTTATACAGGGGGGAGTAATGAAAAACTGTTTTTT

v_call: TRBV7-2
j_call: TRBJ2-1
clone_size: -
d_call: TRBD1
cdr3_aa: CASSAGTASYNEQFF
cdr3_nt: TGTGCCAGCAGCGCCGGGACAGCCTCCTACAATGAGCAGTTCTTC

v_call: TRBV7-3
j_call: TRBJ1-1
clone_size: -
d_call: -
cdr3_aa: CASSLNSGIASEAFF
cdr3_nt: TGTGCCAGCAGCTTAAACTCAGGGATCGCTTCTGAAGCTTTCTTT

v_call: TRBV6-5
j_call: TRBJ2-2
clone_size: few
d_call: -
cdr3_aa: CASSYSGRANTGELFF
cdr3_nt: TGTGCCAGCAGTTACAGCGGGCGCGCGAACACCGGGGAGCTGTTTTTT

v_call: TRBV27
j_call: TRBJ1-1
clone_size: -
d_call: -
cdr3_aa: CASSLSGRGAEAFF
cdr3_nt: TGTGCCAGCAGTTTATCGGGTCGGGGGGCTGAAGCTTTCTTT

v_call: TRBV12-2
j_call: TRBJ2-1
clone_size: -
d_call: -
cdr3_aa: CASRPRRAGGGPTSEQFF
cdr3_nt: TGTGCAAGTCGCCCCAGGCGGGCAGGCGGGGGACCCACCTCTGAGCAGTTCTTC

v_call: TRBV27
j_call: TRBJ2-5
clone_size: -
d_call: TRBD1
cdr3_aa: CASGGQGETQYF
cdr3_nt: TGTGCCAGCGGCGGACAGGGGGAGACCCAGTACTTC

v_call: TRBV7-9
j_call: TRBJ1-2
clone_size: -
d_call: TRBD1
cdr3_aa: CASSLVTGGYGYTF
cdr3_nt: TGTGCCAGCAGCTTAGTTACAGGGGGCTATGGCTACACCTTC

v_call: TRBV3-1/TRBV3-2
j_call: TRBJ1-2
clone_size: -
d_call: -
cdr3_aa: CASSQVMGAGYTF
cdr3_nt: TGTGCCAGCAGCCAAGTGATGGGGGCCGGCTACACCTTC

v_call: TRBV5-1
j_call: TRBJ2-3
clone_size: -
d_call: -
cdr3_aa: CASSSGGLTDTQYF
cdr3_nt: TGCGCCAGCAGCTCCGGGGGTCTCACAGATACGCAGTATTTT

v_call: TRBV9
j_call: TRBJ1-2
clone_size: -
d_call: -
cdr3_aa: CASSVGGRATYGYTF
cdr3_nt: TGTGCCAGCAGCGTAGGCGGCAGGGCCACCTATGGCTACACCTTC

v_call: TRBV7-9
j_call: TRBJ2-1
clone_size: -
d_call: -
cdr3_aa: CASSLGGEQFF
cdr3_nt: TGTGCCAGCAGCTTGGGGGGTGAGCAGTTCTTC

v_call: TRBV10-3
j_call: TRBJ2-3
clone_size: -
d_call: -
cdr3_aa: CAISEASTDTQYF
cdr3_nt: TGTGCCATCAGTGAGGCGAGCACAGATACGCAGTATTTT

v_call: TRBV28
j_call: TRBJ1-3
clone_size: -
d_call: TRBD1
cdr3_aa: CASSLGIRGQGPGNTIYF
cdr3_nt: TGTGCCAGCAGTTTAGGGATAAGGGGACAGGGACCTGGAAACACCATATATTTT

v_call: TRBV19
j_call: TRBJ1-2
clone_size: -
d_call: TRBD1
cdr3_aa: CASSGDRANGYTF
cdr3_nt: TGTGCCAGTAGTGGGGACAGGGCCAATGGCTACACCTTC

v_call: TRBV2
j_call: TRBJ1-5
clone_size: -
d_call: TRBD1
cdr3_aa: CASSARDRLVQPQHF
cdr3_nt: TGTGCCAGCAGCGCAAGGGACAGGTTGGTTCAGCCCCAGCATTTT

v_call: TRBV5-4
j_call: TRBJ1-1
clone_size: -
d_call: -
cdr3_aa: CASSLAPHDLNTEAFF
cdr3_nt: TGTGCCAGCAGCTTGGCCCCACACGATCTGAACACTGAAGCTTTCTTT

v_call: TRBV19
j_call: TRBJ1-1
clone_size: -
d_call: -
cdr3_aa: CASSERSGKSAFF
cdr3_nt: TGTGCCAGTAGTGAGCGGTCGGGGAAGTCTGCTTTCTTT

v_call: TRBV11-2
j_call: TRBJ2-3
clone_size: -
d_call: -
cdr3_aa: CASSLDQSDTQYF
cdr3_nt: TGTGCCAGCAGCTTAGATCAATCAGATACGCAGTATTTT

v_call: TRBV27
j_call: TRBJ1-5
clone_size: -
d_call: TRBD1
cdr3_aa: CASPGQVRNSNQPQHF
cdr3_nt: TGTGCCAGCCCGGGACAGGTCCGAAATAGCAATCAGCCCCAGCATTTT

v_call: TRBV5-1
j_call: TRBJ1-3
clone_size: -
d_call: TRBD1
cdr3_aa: CASSSTGGAGNTIYF
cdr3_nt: TGCGCCAGCAGCTCTACAGGGGGAGCTGGAAACACCATATATTTT

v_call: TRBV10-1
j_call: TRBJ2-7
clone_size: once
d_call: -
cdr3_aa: CASSANRDAYEQYF
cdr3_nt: TGCGCCAGCAGTGCGAACAGGGACGCCTACGAGCAGTACTTC

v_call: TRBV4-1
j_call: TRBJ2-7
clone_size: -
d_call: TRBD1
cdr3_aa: CASSQEIVGQGIHEQYF
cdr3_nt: TGCGCCAGCAGCCAAGAAATTGTAGGACAGGGAATTCACGAGCAGTACTTC

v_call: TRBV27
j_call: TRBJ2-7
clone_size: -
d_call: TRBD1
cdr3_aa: CASSRGRTGYEQYF
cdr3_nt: TGTGCCAGCAGCCGGGGACGGACAGGCTACGAGCAGTACTTC

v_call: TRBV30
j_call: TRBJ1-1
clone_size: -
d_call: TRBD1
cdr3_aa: CAWSRQGETEAFF
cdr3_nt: TGTGCCTGGAGCAGGCAGGGGGAAACTGAAGCTTTCTTT

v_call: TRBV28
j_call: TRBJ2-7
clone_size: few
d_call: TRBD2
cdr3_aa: CASNRLAGSIEQYF
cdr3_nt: TGTGCCAGCAACCGACTAGCGGGGTCGATTGAGCAGTACTTC

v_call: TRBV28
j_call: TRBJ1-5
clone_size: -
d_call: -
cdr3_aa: CASRPGGNQPQHF
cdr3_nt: TGTGCCAGCAGACCCGGAGGCAATCAGCCCCAGCATTTT

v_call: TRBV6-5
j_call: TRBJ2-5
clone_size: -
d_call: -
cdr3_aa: CASSYSAGMSTQYF
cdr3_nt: TGTGCCAGCAGTTACTCAGCAGGCATGTCGACCCAGTACTTC

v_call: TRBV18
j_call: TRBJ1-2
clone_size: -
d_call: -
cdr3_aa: CASAGRNYGYTF
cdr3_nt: TGTGCCAGCGCGGGCCGTAACTATGGCTACACCTTC

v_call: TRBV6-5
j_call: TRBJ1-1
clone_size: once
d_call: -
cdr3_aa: CASSSTLNTEAFF
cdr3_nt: TGTGCCAGCAGTTCCACACTGAACACTGAAGCTTTCTTT

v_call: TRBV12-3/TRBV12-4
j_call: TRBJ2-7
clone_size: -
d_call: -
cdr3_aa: CASSTLPGYEQYF
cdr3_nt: TGTGCCAGCAGTACCCTACCTGGCTACGAGCAGTACTTC

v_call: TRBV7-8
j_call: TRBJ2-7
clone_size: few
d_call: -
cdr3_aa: CASSLGRVYEQYF
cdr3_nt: TGTGCCAGCAGCTTAGGCAGGGTCTACGAGCAGTACTTC

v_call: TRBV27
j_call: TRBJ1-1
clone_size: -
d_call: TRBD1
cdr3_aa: CASSSYRGNTEAFF
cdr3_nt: TGTGCCAGCAGTTCCTACAGGGGCAACACTGAAGCTTTCTTT

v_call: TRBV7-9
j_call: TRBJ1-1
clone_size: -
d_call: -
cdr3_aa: CASSSSVGAEAFF
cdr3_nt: -